These T cell receptor beta chains were read from a single sample in a study of blood T cell repertoires in COVID-19. Assay: immunoSEQ multiplex PCR; the TCRdb copy retains only in-frame clones and omits some. The sample lists roughly 100,000 clones; roughly 87% were seen once. Specimen: peripheral blood. The receptors were gathered from a human donor in a cohort sampled during active COVID-19. CDR3s include the opening cysteine and the closing phenylalanine or tryptophan. The D gene is left open where the match is weak. Some rows mark clone size as missing; the rest say once, few, many or name a class of expanded clone.

TRBD1	TRBV19	TRBJ1-4	.	CARGQGAMKCEKLFF	TGTGCCAGGGGACAGGGGGCGATGAAGTGTGAAAAACTGTTTTTT
TRBD2	TRBV5-4	TRBJ2-7	few	CASSLYSSASGGDYEQYF	TGTGCCAGCAGCTTGTACAGTTCTGCTAGCGGAGGAGACTACGAGCAGTACTTC
TRBD1	TRBV6-4	TRBJ2-3	.	CASSDSGGAADTQYF	TGTGCCAGCAGTGACTCAGGGGGCGCGGCAGATACGCAGTATTTT
TRBD1	TRBV4-1	TRBJ2-7	once	CASSQEAQGADEQYF	TGCGCCAGCAGCCAAGAAGCGCAGGGGGCTGACGAGCAGTACTTC
TRBD1	TRBV7-2	TRBJ1-1	.	CASSRDRDTEAFF	TGTGCCAGCAGCCGGGACAGGGACACTGAAGCTTTCTTT
.	TRBV18	TRBJ1-1	.	CASSPYGQNTEAFF	TGTGCCAGCTCACCCTACGGACAGAACACTGAAGCTTTCTTT
TRBD1	TRBV7-9	TRBJ2-1	.	CASSPGQINNEQFF	TGTGCCAGCAGCCCGGGACAGATTAACAATGAGCAGTTCTTC
TRBD2	TRBV5-8	TRBJ2-3	.	CASSLDSGGPSTDTQYF	TGTGCCAGCAGCTTGGATAGCGGGGGCCCTAGCACAGATACGCAGTATTTT
.	TRBV28	TRBJ2-1	.	CASSLPTGKGGNEQFF	TGTGCCAGCAGTTTACCAACAGGGAAAGGCGGCAATGAGCAGTTCTTC
.	TRBV9	TRBJ2-5	.	CASTSYGTGGETQYF	TGTGCCAGCACCTCTTACGGGACTGGGGGAGAGACCCAGTACTTC
.	TRBV3-1/TRBV3-2	TRBJ1-1	.	CASSRGFGTEAFF	TGTGCCAGCAGCCGGGGCTTTGGCACTGAAGCTTTCTTT
TRBD2	TRBV5-1	TRBJ2-3	.	CASSFGSGSGDTQYF	TGCGCCAGCAGTTTCGGTAGCGGGAGTGGAGATACGCAGTATTTT
TRBD1	TRBV2	TRBJ2-1	.	CASSEDRVFRGEQFF	TGTGCCAGCAGTGAGGACAGGGTGTTCCGGGGTGAGCAGTTCTTC
.	TRBV11-2	TRBJ1-2	few	CASSPSLNRGGYGYTF	TGTGCCAGCAGTCCGAGCCTAAATCGGGGAGGGTATGGCTACACCTTC
TRBD2	TRBV29-1	TRBJ2-7	.	CSVLAGDYEQYF	TGCAGCGTTTTAGCGGGAGACTACGAGCAGTACTTC
.	TRBV27	TRBJ2-7	.	CASSSPDNYEQYF	TGTGCCAGCAGTTCGCCGGACAACTACGAGCAGTACTTC
TRBD1	TRBV7-9	TRBJ2-3	once	CASSPSTGGAVTDTQYF	TGTGCCAGCAGCCCATCGACAGGGGGCGCGGTCACAGATACGCAGTATTTT
TRBD1	TRBV11-3	TRBJ2-2	.	CASSPNRGNTGELFF	TGTGCCAGCAGCCCAAACAGGGGGAACACCGGGGAGCTGTTTTTT
TRBD2	TRBV5-4	TRBJ2-2	.	CASMTPGTSGGAGELFF	TGTGCCAGCATGACCCCCGGGACTAGCGGGGGGGCAGGGGAGCTGTTTTTT
.	TRBV3-1/TRBV3-2	TRBJ1-5	.	CASSQGWGEDQPQHF	TGTGCCAGCAGCCAAGGGTGGGGAGAGGATCAGCCCCAGCATTTT
TRBD2	TRBV7-2	TRBJ2-7	.	CASSLELAGGLYEQYF	TGTGCCAGCAGCTTAGAGCTAGCGGGGGGGCTCTACGAGCAGTACTTC
TRBD1	TRBV3-1/TRBV3-2	TRBJ2-7	.	CASSQGTGMSEQYF	TGTGCCAGCAGCCAAGGGACAGGGATGAGCGAGCAGTACTTC
.	TRBV29-1	TRBJ2-7	.	CSVESRDTDSYEQYF	TGCAGCGTCGAATCCCGGGACACCGACTCCTACGAGCAGTACTTC
TRBD2	TRBV6-2/TRBV6-3	TRBJ2-1	.	CASSYYGLALNEQFF	TGTGCCAGCAGTTACTACGGACTAGCTCTCAATGAGCAGTTCTTC
TRBD2	TRBV6-5	TRBJ2-1	once	CASSPGLAYNEQFF	TGTGCCAGCAGTCCGGGACTAGCCTACAATGAGCAGTTCTTC
TRBD2	TRBV4-1	TRBJ2-1	.	CASSQGVAGDLEQFF	TGCGCCAGCAGCCAAGGAGTAGCGGGAGATCTTGAGCAGTTCTTC
TRBD1	TRBV27	TRBJ2-7	.	CASSSSGTGSYEQYF	TGTGCCAGCAGCTCCTCCGGGACAGGGTCCTACGAGCAGTACTTC
TRBD2	TRBV7-9	TRBJ2-5	.	CASSPVPGLERETQYF	TGTGCCAGCAGCCCCGTGCCGGGACTAGAAAGAGAGACCCAGTACTTC
TRBD1	TRBV10-3	TRBJ1-1	.	CATGEQGAPEAFF	TGTGCCACCGGGGAACAGGGGGCGCCGGAAGCTTTCTTT
TRBD2	TRBV29-1	TRBJ2-5	.	CSVETGGETQYF	TGCAGCGTTGAAACGGGAGGAGAGACCCAGTACTTC
TRBD2	TRBV19	TRBJ2-5	.	CASSIPPGLAGGLQETQYF	TGTGCCAGTAGTATACCACCGGGACTAGCGGGGGGCCTCCAAGAGACCCAGTACTTC
TRBD2	TRBV19	TRBJ2-1	.	CASRGLAGFYNEQFF	TGTGCCAGTAGGGGACTAGCGGGATTCTACAATGAGCAGTTCTTC
.	TRBV7-8	TRBJ2-7	.	CASSYGSRYEQYF	TGTGCCAGCAGCTACGGGAGCCGCTACGAGCAGTACTTC
TRBD2	TRBV28	TRBJ2-7	.	CASSLMNGGGSSYEQYF	TGTGCCAGCAGTTTAATGAACGGCGGGGGTAGCTCCTACGAGCAGTACTTC
.	TRBV19	TRBJ1-2	.	CASSTRPNPNYGYTF	TGTGCCAGTAGTACCAGGCCCAACCCTAACTATGGCTACACCTTC
TRBD1	TRBV6-6	TRBJ2-7	.	CASTNTGQGASYEQYF	TGTGCCAGCACCAATACGGGACAGGGGGCCTCCTACGAGCAGTACTTC
TRBD1	TRBV9	TRBJ2-2	.	CASSAGTGGTGELFF	TGTGCCAGCAGCGCAGGCACAGGGGGCACCGGGGAGCTGTTTTTT
TRBD2	TRBV3-1/TRBV3-2	TRBJ2-1	.	CASSPGGPNYNEQFF	TGTGCCAGCAGCCCGGGGGGGCCAAACTACAATGAGCAGTTCTTC
.	TRBV6-4	TRBJ2-1	.	CASSAGERDEQFF	TGTGCCAGCAGTGCCGGAGAACGGGATGAGCAGTTCTTC
.	TRBV6-2/TRBV6-3	TRBJ1-5	.	CASSDRASNQPQHF	TGTGCCAGCAGCGACAGAGCCAGCAATCAGCCCCAGCATTTT
TRBD2	TRBV20-1	TRBJ2-1	.	CSASRGRGYNEQFF	TGCAGTGCTAGTCGGGGGAGGGGTTACAATGAGCAGTTCTTC
.	TRBV6-5	TRBJ1-6	.	CASSYSRPQGSPLHF	TGTGCCAGCAGTTACAGTCGACCACAGGGTTCACCCCTCCACTTT